In this sample, the clone carrying this TCR beta chain turned up a few times. This specimen comes from a study of blood T cells in healthy people across ages. PCR was performed a second time for about 7 to 12 cycles using a sample-barcoded 5' primer and a J-beta primer mix. TCRdb called the 5' RACE reads again in MiXCR, with one record for every CDR3 protein. The sample has 1.5 million to 2 million distinct CDR3 sequences, 25% to 30% seen once; the top ten hold 7.7%. The germline gives CDR1 SEHNR, CDR2 FQNEAQ (reference sequence). V was clipped by 5 bases and J by 8 bases, with 15 bases between them. The CDR3 runs 14 residues.

J is TRBJ1-4 and V is TRBV7-9; D unresolved. The receptor comes from a woman aged 30 to 39 in good health. Specimen: blood. The CDR3: CASSRGLGGEKLFF. The CDR3 coding sequence is TGTGCCAGCAGCCGAGGACTGGGCGGGGAAAAACTGTTTTTT.